Listed below are T cell receptor beta chains from one sample, sequenced in a study of OX40 agonist ivuxolimab in advanced cancers. TCRdb keeps only in-frame clones here, not all; method: immunoSEQ multiplex PCR. The sample consists of 20,000 or so clones, around 77% of them appearing once. The input for sequencing was CD4+ or CD8+ T cells sorted from blood, taken in a trial of the OX40 agonist ivuxolimab. The receptors were gathered from an adult with an advanced solid tumor such as melanoma, head and neck, liver or kidney cancer. CDR3s include the opening cysteine and the closing phenylalanine or tryptophan. The D gene is left open where the match is weak. Expanded clones get a size class; other rows say once, few or many, or leave the size out.

>TRBV30|.|.|TRBJ2-7
TGTGCCTGGAGTCACACCAACTACGAGCAGTACTTC
CAWSHTNYEQYF
>TRBV4-3|.|.|TRBJ2-1
TGCGCCAGCAGCCAAGAGTTCAACTACAATGAGCAGTTCTTC
CASSQEFNYNEQFF
>TRBV5-8|.|.|TRBJ1-1
TGTGCCAGCAGCTTCATAGGCACTGAAGCTTTCTTT
CASSFIGTEAFF
>TRBV28|.|once|TRBJ1-1
TGTGCCAGCAGTTTAGCAGGGAGACGGACTGAAGCTTTCTTT
CASSLAGRRTEAFF
>TRBV30|.|.|TRBJ1-2
TGTGCCTGGGACGGTATTAACTATGGCTACACCTTC
CAWDGINYGYTF
>TRBV7-8|.|once|TRBJ1-2
TGTGCCAGCAGCTTAGGGCCCCCCGGGACACATTATGGCTACACCTTC
CASSLGPPGTHYGYTF
>TRBV4-3|.|few|TRBJ1-4
TGCGCCAGCAGCCAAGGGGGACTCGAAGGGGAAAAACTGTTTTTT
CASSQGGLEGEKLFF
>TRBV5-1|.|.|TRBJ2-7
TGCGCCAGCCCCTTTGGGGGCGGACTAGTCCGCGAGCAGTACTTC
CASPFGGGLVREQYF
>TRBV4-3|TRBD1|.|TRBJ2-3
TGCGCCAGCAGCTTCGGACAGGGCACAGATACGCAGTATTTT
CASSFGQGTDTQYF
>TRBV9|.|.|TRBJ2-3
TGTGCCAGCAGCCGCGGGGGCACAGATACGCAGTATTTT
CASSRGGTDTQYF
>TRBV5-3|.|medium-sized|TRBJ1-2
TGTGCCAGAAGCTTGTGTGGGGGGACTAACTATGGCTACACCTTC
CARSLCGGTNYGYTF
>TRBV6-1|.|.|TRBJ1-5
TGTGCCAGCCGACCCCGGGGGGGCAATCAGCCCCAGCATTTT
CASRPRGGNQPQHF
>TRBV14|TRBD1|once|TRBJ2-2
TGTGCCAGCGCAACCTTTAGAGGGGGCAACACCGGGGAGCTGTTTTTT
CASATFRGGNTGELFF
>TRBV29-1|TRBD2|once|TRBJ2-1
TGCAGCGTTGAGGGACTGAGCGGGGGGAGACATTACAATGAGCAGTTCTTC
CSVEGLSGGRHYNEQFF
>TRBV19|.|.|TRBJ1-5
TGTGCCAGTAGTATAGGGACAGCATCTTTCAATCAGCCCCAGCATTTT
CASSIGTASFNQPQHF
>TRBV9|TRBD1|.|TRBJ1-6
TGTGCCAGCGGCAGGGGGGACAGCGATAATTCACCCCTCCACTTT
CASGRGDSDNSPLHF
>TRBV7-4|.|.|TRBJ1-1
TGTGCCAGCAGCCCAAAACTCGGACGGGATGCCACTGAAGCTTTCTTT
CASSPKLGRDATEAFF
>TRBV7-9|TRBD1|.|TRBJ1-6
TGTGCCAGCAGCATACCCCTCCGGGACAGCAATAATTCACCCCTCCACTTT
CASSIPLRDSNNSPLHF
>TRBV7-5|.|.|TRBJ2-1
TGTGCCAGAAGCTACCTCACAGGGGCCCTCTCCTACAATGAGCAGTTCTTC
CARSYLTGALSYNEQFF
>TRBV12-5|.|.|TRBJ2-7
TGTGCTAGTGGCTTAAGGACACGCGCCCTCTCCTACGAGCAGTACTTC
CASGLRTRALSYEQYF
>TRBV19|TRBD2|.|TRBJ2-1
TGTGCCAGTATGATTGCGGGAGTAGGGGTTAATGAGCAGTTCTTC
CASMIAGVGVNEQFF
>TRBV2|TRBD1|.|TRBJ1-2
TGTGCCAGCAGTGGAGGGACAGGGGTGTTGGTTAATGGCTACACCTTC
CASSGGTGVLVNGYTF
>TRBV7-9|.|.|TRBJ2-1
TGTGCCAGCAGCTTAGAAACTGGATACAATGAGCAGTTCTTC
CASSLETGYNEQFF
>TRBV5-8|.|medium-sized|TRBJ2-1
TGTGCCAGCAGCTTGTCACCAAGCAAGGCCTATGAGCAGTTCTTC
CASSLSPSKAYEQFF
>TRBV2|.|.|TRBJ2-5
TGTGCCAGCAGTGACGGAAGGCAGGAGACCCAGTACTTC
CASSDGRQETQYF
>TRBV30|.|.|TRBJ1-1
TGTGCCTGGAGGGAGCCAGCGAACACTGAAGCTTTCTTT
CAWREPANTEAFF
>TRBV6-6|.|.|TRBJ1-1
TGTGCCAGCAGTTACAGTGTTTCAGGGAGGAACACTGAAGCTTTCTTT
CASSYSVSGRNTEAFF
>TRBV5-6|TRBD1|.|TRBJ2-7
TGTGCCAGCAGCTTCGGTCCGGGACAGTTCTACGAGCAGTACTTC
CASSFGPGQFYEQYF
>TRBV4-1|.|.|TRBJ2-7
TGCGCCAGCAGCCAACCTGGACAGACTCACTCCTACGAGCAGTACTTC
CASSQPGQTHSYEQYF
>TRBV5-4|.|.|TRBJ2-7
TGTGCCAGCAGCCCGGGACTGGCCTACGAGCAGTACTTC
CASSPGLAYEQYF
>TRBV14|TRBD1|.|TRBJ2-7
TGTGCCAGCAGCCAAGGGCCGACAGGGAGCTACGAGCAGTACTTC
CASSQGPTGSYEQYF
>TRBV19|TRBD1|.|TRBJ1-5
TGTGCCAGTAGTCTCGGACAGGGGGCGCCGAGCAATCAGCCCCAGCATTTT
CASSLGQGAPSNQPQHF
>TRBV7-9|TRBD1|.|TRBJ1-4
TGTGCCAGCAGCCCTGGGACAGGGGGGAAGAATGAAAAACTGTTTTTT
CASSPGTGGKNEKLFF
>TRBV5-1|TRBD2|.|TRBJ2-1
TGCGCCAGCAGCTTGATATCGGGGGGAACCTACAATGAGCAGTTCTTC
CASSLISGGTYNEQFF
>TRBV9|.|.|TRBJ2-3
TGTGCCAGCAGCCCTTGGAGCACAGATACGCAGTATTTT
CASSPWSTDTQYF
>TRBV5-6|TRBD2|few|TRBJ2-5
TGTGCCAGCATCGACCGGGGACTAGCGGTGGAGACCCAGTACTTC
CASIDRGLAVETQYF
>TRBV7-9|TRBD1|.|TRBJ2-5
TGTGCCAGCAGCCCCAGGACAGGGAAGGAAGAGACCCAGTACTTC
CASSPRTGKEETQYF
>TRBV6-5|TRBD1|.|TRBJ2-5
TGTGCCAGCAGTTACTCCCCGGACAGGGGTTCGGAGACCCAGTACTTC
CASSYSPDRGSETQYF
>TRBV19|.|.|TRBJ1-2
TGTGCCAGTAGTATAGGACGACAGGCGAACTATGGCTACACCTTC
CASSIGRQANYGYTF